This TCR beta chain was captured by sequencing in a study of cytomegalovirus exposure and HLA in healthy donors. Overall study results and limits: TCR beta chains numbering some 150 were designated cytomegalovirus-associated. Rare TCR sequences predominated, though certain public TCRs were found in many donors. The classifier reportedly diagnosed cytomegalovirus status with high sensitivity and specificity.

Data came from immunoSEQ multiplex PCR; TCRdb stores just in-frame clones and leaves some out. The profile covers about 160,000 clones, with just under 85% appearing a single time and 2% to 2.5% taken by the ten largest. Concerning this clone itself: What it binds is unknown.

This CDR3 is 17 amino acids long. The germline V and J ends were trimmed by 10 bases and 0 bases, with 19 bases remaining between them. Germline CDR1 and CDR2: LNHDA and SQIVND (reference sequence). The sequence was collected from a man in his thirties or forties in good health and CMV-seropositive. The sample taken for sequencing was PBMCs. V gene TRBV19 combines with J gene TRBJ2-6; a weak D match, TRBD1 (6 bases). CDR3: CATLTWDTPSGANVLTF. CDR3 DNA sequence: TGTGCCACCTTAACCTGGGACACACCCTCTGGGGCCAACGTCCTGACTTTC.